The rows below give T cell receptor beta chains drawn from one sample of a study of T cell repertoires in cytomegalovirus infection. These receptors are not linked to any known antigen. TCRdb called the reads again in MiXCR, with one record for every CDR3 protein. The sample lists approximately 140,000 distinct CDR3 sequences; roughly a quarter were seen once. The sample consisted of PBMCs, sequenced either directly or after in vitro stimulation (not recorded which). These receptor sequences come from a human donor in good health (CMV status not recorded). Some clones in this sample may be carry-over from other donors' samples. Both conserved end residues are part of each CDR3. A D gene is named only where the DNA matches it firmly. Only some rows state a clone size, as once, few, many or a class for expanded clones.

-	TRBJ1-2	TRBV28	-	CASSPGTANYGYTF	TGTGCCAGCAGTCCCGGGACTGCGAACTATGGCTACACCTTC
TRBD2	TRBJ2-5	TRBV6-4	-	CASRTFSGRGCEETQYF	TGTGCCAGCAGAACTTTTAGCGGGAGGGGTTGTGAAGAGACCCAGTACTTC
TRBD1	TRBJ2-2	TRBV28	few	CASTPGGSDTGELFF	TGTGCCAGCACCCCAGGGGGTAGTGACACCGGGGAGCTGTTTTTT
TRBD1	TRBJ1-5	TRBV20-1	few	CSAKIHRGTNQPQHF	TGCAGTGCCAAAATACACAGGGGAACCAATCAGCCCCAGCATTTT
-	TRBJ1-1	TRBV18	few	CASSLKDSLNTEAFF	TGTGCCAGCTCACTAAAGGACAGCCTGAACACTGAAGCTTTCTTT
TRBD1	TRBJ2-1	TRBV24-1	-	CATSDSRTGTNEQFF	TGTGCCACCAGTGATTCTAGGACAGGGACCAATGAGCAGTTCTTC
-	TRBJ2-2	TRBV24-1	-	CATSDSGRANTGELFF	TGTGCCACCAGTGATTCGGGACGCGCGAACACCGGGGAGCTGTTTTTT
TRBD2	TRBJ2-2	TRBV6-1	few	CASRSSGTGELFF	TGTGCCAGCAGATCTAGCGGGACCGGGGAGCTGTTTTTT
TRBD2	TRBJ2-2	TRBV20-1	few	CSASSSGIRTGELFF	TGCAGTGCTAGTTCTAGCGGGATTCGTACCGGGGAGCTGTTTTTT
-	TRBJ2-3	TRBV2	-	CASTKTDTQYF	TGTGCCAGCACCAAAACAGATACGCAGTATTTT
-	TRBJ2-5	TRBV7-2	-	CASSSRVSQETQYF	TGTGCCAGCAGCTCGCGAGTATCCCAAGAGACCCAGTACTTC
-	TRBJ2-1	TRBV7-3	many	CASSRQGPANEQFF	TGTGCCAGCAGCCGACAAGGACCTGCCAATGAGCAGTTCTTC
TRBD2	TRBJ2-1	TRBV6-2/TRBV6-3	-	CASSFVTSGRMNEQFF	TGTGCCAGCAGTTTTGTGACTAGCGGGAGAATGAATGAGCAGTTCTTC